The TCR beta chain described here comes from a study of shared clonotypes between healthy human individuals. Germline V gives CDR1 SGHTA, CDR2 FQGTGA. V lost 0 bases, J lost 4 bases, and 9 bases lay in between. The CDR3 runs 14 residues. Per sorted-subset replicate PCR, input was approximately 180 ng DNA, representing roughly 30,000 T cell genomes. The table came from immunoSEQ multiplex PCR; TCRdb's copy has only in-frame clones and leaves some out. Seen here are approximately 110,000 clones, around 71% observed once, and the top ten hold approximately 24%. Sequencing was carried out using memory CD8+ T cells sorted from blood. Documented subset: CD45RO+ cells pooled with CCR7-negative TemRA cells. The gene calls are TRBV7-3 and TRBJ1-1; D is ambiguous. The clonotype comes from a woman under 40 in good health. The CDR3 DNA is TGTGCCAGCAGCTTAACGGCAGAGAGCACTGAAGCTTTCTTT. Protein: CASSLTAESTEAFF.